This T cell receptor beta chain was obtained from a study of OX40 agonist ivuxolimab in advanced cancers. Libraries were prepared by immunoSEQ multiplex PCR; TCRdb keeps only in-frame clonotypes and omits some of them. The data show 98,000 or so clones, roughly 95% seen once. General study results and limits: CD8+ T cells showed, on average, more clonal expansion than CD4+ cells.

The ends were cut back, 4 bases at V and 5 bases at J, with 20 bases in the middle. CDR1 SGHDN and CDR2 FVKESK come from the germline V gene. This CDR3 is built from 16 residues. Turning to this clone: Its antigen is unidentified.

Autoimmune disease history or systemic immunosuppression meant exclusion. This receptor was obtained from an adult with an advanced solid tumor such as melanoma, head and neck, liver or kidney cancer. The chain employs TRBV14 and TRBJ1-1; D possibly corresponds to TRBD1 (6 bases). The material was CD4+ or CD8+ T cells sorted from blood, obtained in a trial of the OX40 agonist ivuxolimab. CDR3 region: CASSLADGFQGTEAFF. Written as DNA, the CDR3 is TGTGCCAGCAGCCTTGCCGACGGTTTTCAGGGGACTGAAGCTTTCTTT.